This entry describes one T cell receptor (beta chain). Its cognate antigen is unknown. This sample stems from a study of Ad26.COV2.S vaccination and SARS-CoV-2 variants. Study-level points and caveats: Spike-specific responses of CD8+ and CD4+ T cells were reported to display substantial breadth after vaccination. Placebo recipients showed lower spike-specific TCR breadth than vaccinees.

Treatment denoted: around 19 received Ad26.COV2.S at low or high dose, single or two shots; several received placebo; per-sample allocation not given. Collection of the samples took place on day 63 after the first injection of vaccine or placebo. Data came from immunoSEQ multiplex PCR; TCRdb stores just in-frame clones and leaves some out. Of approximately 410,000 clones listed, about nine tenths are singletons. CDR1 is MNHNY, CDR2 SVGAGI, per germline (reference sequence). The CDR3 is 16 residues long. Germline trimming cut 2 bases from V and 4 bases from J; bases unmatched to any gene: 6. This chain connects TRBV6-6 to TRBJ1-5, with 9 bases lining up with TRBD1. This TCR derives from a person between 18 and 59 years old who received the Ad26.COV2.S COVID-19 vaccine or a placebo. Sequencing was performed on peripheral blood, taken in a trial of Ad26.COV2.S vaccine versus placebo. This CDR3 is CASSYGTGRGNQPQHF. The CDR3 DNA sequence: TGTGCCAGCAGTTACGGGACAGGGAGGGGGAATCAGCCCCAGCATTTT.